This T cell receptor (beta chain) was identified during a study of T cells in Graves' hyperthyroidism and ophthalmopathy. Amplified TCR beta CDR3 regions derived from RNA transcripts. In the first-round RT-PCR of the TCR CDR3, the HTBI primer set was used. TCRdb reanalysed the multiplex PCR reads using MiXCR and keeps one entry per CDR3 protein. The sample includes approximately 420,000 distinct CDR3 sequences, approximately 15% of them seen just once. The receptor was derived from a woman in her 30s with Graves' hyperthyroidism. Sequencing used blood.

CDR3 sequence: CASSPRRDIQYF. CDR3 bases: TGTGCCAGCAGCCCACGGCGGGACATTCAGTACTTC. The chain couples TRBV5-6 to TRBJ2-4; possibly TRBD2 for D (5 bases). The germline CDR1 and CDR2 sequences are SGHDT and YYEEEE. This CDR3 region has 12 residues. Trimming stripped 4 bases from V and 8 bases from J, with 10 bases between. The whole variable domain, remainder taken from reference TRBV5-6 and TRBJ2-4, is DAGVTQSPTHLIKTRGQQVTLRCSPKSGHDTVSWYQQALGQGPQFIFQYYEEEERQRGNFPDRFSGHQFPNYSSELNVNALLLGDSALYLCASSPRRDIQYFGAGTRLSVL.